What follows are 23 T cell receptor beta chains derived from one specimen sequenced in a study of blood T cell repertoires in COVID-19. The method was immunoSEQ multiplex PCR; TCRdb's version includes in-frame clones alone and lacks a portion of them. The sample holds hundreds of thousands of clones, around 87% seen once. Sequencing was performed on peripheral blood. The receptors were gathered from a woman aged 25 to 39 who had recovered from COVID-19.

The V and J genes are TRBV28 and TRBJ2-5, with 10 bases fitting TRBD2. With V trimmed by 6 bases and J by 0 bases, 7 bases remained unmatched. The CDR3 has 16 amino acids. The germline gives CDR1 MDHEN, CDR2 SYDVKM. This CDR3 is CASSFLGLAHQETQYF. Written as DNA, the CDR3 is TGTGCCAGCAGCTTTTTGGGACTAGCGCACCAAGAGACCCAGTACTTC. Full variable domain (rest looked up from reference TRBV28 and TRBJ2-5): DVKVTQSSRYLVKRTGEKVFLECVQDMDHENMFWYRQDPGLGLRLIYFSYDVKMKEKGDIPEGYSVSREKKERFSLILESASTNQTSMYLCASSFLGLAHQETQYFGPGTRLLVL.

The chain combines TRBV30 with TRBJ1-1; D is possibly TRBD1 (5 bases). This CDR3 is built from 15 residues. Germline-derived CDR1 and CDR2 are GTSNPN and SVGIG (reference sequence). With 1 base removed from V and 0 bases from J, the gap between germline ends came to 12 bases. CDR3 amino acids: CAWSGGGEMNTEAFF. CDR3 bases: TGTGCCTGGAGTGGTGGAGGGGAAATGAACACTGAAGCTTTCTTT.

A remark on this clone: Distinct nucleotide sequences in the sample also encode this CDR3. The V call is TRBV6-5, the J call TRBJ2-7, with TRBD1 identical over 10 bases. CDR1 and CDR2 from the germline V gene are MNHEY and SVGAGI. With V trimmed by 2 bases and J by 6 bases, 1 base remained unmatched. The CDR3 length is 13 residues. CDR3 protein: CASSYDRGREQYF. The CDR3 DNA is TGTGCCAGCAGTTACGACAGGGGGCGCGAGCAGTACTTC.

The chain recombines TRBV27 with TRBJ2-1, with 13 bases matching TRBD2. The CDR3 contains 19 residues. Germline CDR1 MNHEY, CDR2 SMNVEV (reference sequence). The junction had 10 bases not matched to a gene; V was cut back by 5 bases and J by 0 bases. The CDR3 coding sequence is TGTGCCAGCAGTCCGGAATCGGGACTAGCGGGACGCTCCTACAATGAGCAGTTCTTC. Translating it yields CASSPESGLAGRSYNEQFF.

This chain joins TRBV5-8 and TRBJ1-2; D is uncertain. This CDR3 is built from 16 residues. V lost 4 bases and J 4 bases, leaving 20 bases between the germline ends. Germline V lookup: CDR1 SGHTS, CDR2 YDEGEE. CDR3 loop: CASSRGRGTEPYGYTF. CDR3 coding DNA: TGTGCCAGCAGCCGTGGGCGGGGAACCGAACCCTATGGCTACACCTTC.

The chain uses TRBV7-3 and TRBJ2-3, with D perhaps TRBD2 (6 bases). The CDR3 contains 15 residues. Per the germline V gene, CDR1 is SGHTA and CDR2 is FQGTGA. V was shortened by 5 bases and J by 1 base, with 13 bases between the two germline ends. Here the CDR3 DNA reads TGTGCCAGCAGCCTCCCGACTAGTGGCACAGATACGCAGTATTTT. Its translation: CASSLPTSGTDTQYF.

The chain uses TRBV6-5 and TRBJ1-1, with 7 bases aligning to TRBD1. Germline CDR1 is MNHEY and CDR2 is SVGAGI. This CDR3 comprises 15 residues. The V and J ends lost 3 bases and 2 bases, in that order; junction bases with no gene match: 6. CDR3 nucleotide sequence: TGTGCCAGCAGTTATACAGGGGACACTAACACTGAAGCTTTCTTT. This codes for CASSYTGDTNTEAFF.

This clone came up once. This chain joins TRBV7-2 and TRBJ2-3; D ambiguous. With 8 bases removed from V and 0 bases from J, the gap between germline ends came to 6 bases. There are 12 residues in the CDR3. In germline, CDR1 is SGHTA, CDR2 FQGNSA. CDR3 coding DNA: TGTGCCAGCCGCCGGAGCACAGATACGCAGTATTTT. As protein: CASRRSTDTQYF.

The rearrangement uses TRBV24-1 and TRBJ2-3; D is possibly TRBD1 (6 bases). The CDR3 has 20 residues. Germline loops: CDR1 KGHDR, CDR2 SFDVKD. Trimming took off 1 base at V and 0 bases at J, with 22 bases between the two ends. The CDR3 protein is CATSDLKGVYPLSSTDTQYF. The CDR3 DNA reads TGTGCCACCAGTGATTTAAAGGGGGTATACCCTTTATCTAGCACAGATACGCAGTATTTT.

This clone occurred many times. V and J are TRBV2 and TRBJ1-5; 9 bases line up with TRBD1. The V gene end was trimmed by 4 bases and the J gene end by 9 bases; junction bases not matched to a gene: 7. CDR1 is SNHLY, CDR2 FYNNEI, per germline. This CDR3 has 14 residues. The CDR3 DNA reads as TGTGCCAGCAGTGTAGGGACAGGGTTTCGGCCCCAGCATTTT. This sequence encodes CASSVGTGFRPQHF.

This chain uses TRBV29-1 with TRBJ2-7; TRBD1 matches at 7 bases. The germline V gene has CDR1 SQVTM and CDR2 ANQGSEA. Trimming at V came to 5 bases and at J to 3 bases, leaving 4 bases not matched to a gene. CDR3 length equals 12 residues. CDR3 sequence: CSVIGDSYEQYF. CDR3 bases: TGCAGCGTTATTGGGGACAGCTACGAGCAGTACTTC.

The gene calls are TRBV28 and TRBJ1-3, with D perhaps TRBD1 (5 bases). Trimming removed 8 bases at V and 4 bases at J, with 15 bases between. Germline CDR1 reads MDHEN; CDR2 reads SYDVKM. CDR3 length equals 14 residues. The CDR3 region is CASRDRTLGNTIYF. In DNA, the CDR3 is TGTGCCAGCCGCGACAGAACCCTCGGAAACACCATATATTTT.

CDR3 in DNA: TGCGCCAGCAGAAATACTGGACAAACAAACTATGGCTACACCTTC. It yields the protein CASRNTGQTNYGYTF. The V gene is TRBV5-1, the J gene TRBJ1-2; weak D call: TRBD1 (5 bases). CDR3 length: 15 residues. V gave up 5 bases and J gave up 2 bases, with 16 bases separating them. Per the germline V gene, CDR1 is SGHRS and CDR2 is YFSETQ.

The rearrangement links TRBV6-1 to TRBJ1-5, with D unclear. There are 15 residues in the CDR3. With 3 bases removed from V and 4 bases from J, the gap between germline ends came to 13 bases. Germline CDR1 reads MNHNS; CDR2 reads SASEGT. CDR3 nucleotides: TGTGCCAGCAGTGATATGAGGGCGTCTAATCAGCCCCAGCATTTT. Translated: CASSDMRASNQPQHF.

The chain employs TRBV13 and TRBJ2-7; 7 nucleotides agree with TRBD1. CDR1 is PRHDT, CDR2 FYEKMQ, per germline (reference sequence). V lost 3 bases and J lost 6; bases outside the gene matches: 8. This CDR3 region has 14 residues. CDR3: CASSLAQGIFEQYF. DNA of the CDR3: TGTGCCAGCAGCTTGGCACAGGGGATTTTCGAGCAGTACTTC. The whole variable domain, remainder taken from reference TRBV13 and TRBJ2-7, is AAGVIQSPRHLIKEKRETATLKCYPIPRHDTVYWYQQGPGQDPQFLISFYEKMQSDKGSIPDRFSAQQFSDYHSELNMSSLELGDSALYFCASSLAQGIFEQYFGPGTRLTVT.

The chain combines TRBV28 with TRBJ1-2; 9 bases line up with TRBD1. Germline trimming cut 2 bases from V and 8 bases from J; bases unmatched to any gene: 6. The V gene's germline CDR1 is MDHEN and CDR2 SYDVKM. This CDR3 spans 14 amino acids. CDR3 sequence reads: CASSLGDREAGYTF. The DNA of the CDR3 is TGTGCCAGCAGTTTAGGGGACAGGGAAGCGGGCTACACCTTC.

V and J are TRBV11-2 and TRBJ2-7; 9 bases are shared with TRBD1. The CDR3 totals 14 residues. Germline V gives CDR1 SGHAT, CDR2 FQNNGV. J was trimmed by 3 bases and V by 5 bases; bases with no gene match: 5. This chain's CDR3 is CASSPGTGYYEQYF. The CDR3 nucleotides are TGTGCCAGCAGCCCCGGGACAGGGTACTACGAGCAGTACTTC.

This chain joins TRBV4-1 and TRBJ1-1; no definite D call. The CDR3 consists of 14 residues. CDR1 and CDR2 from the germline V gene are MGHRA and YSYEKL. V lost 0 bases to trimming and J lost 11 bases, with 16 bases between them. DNA for the CDR3: TGCGCCAGCAGCCAAGATCGTGTGGCGGGAGGGGCTTTCTTT. This sequence encodes CASSQDRVAGGAFF.

V and J are TRBV7-8 and TRBJ2-3; 7 bases fit TRBD1. V trimming: 5 bases; J trimming: 6 bases; junction bases outside the gene matches: 8. The length of the CDR3 is 14 residues. In germline, CDR1 is SGHVS, CDR2 FQNEAQ. The CDR3 reads CASSILQGRDTQYF. CDR3 nucleotides: TGTGCCAGCAGCATTCTACAGGGGCGGGATACGCAGTATTTT.

The chain is built from TRBV2 and TRBJ2-1, with TRBD2 identical over 13 bases. This CDR3 spans 15 amino acids. J was trimmed by 9 bases and V by 9 bases; bases with no gene match: 11. Germline-derived CDR1 and CDR2 are SNHLY and FYNNEI. The CDR3 coding sequence is TGTGCCAGTGCCACAACTAGCGGGGGGGCTAGTGAGCAGTTCTTC. Protein: CASATTSGGASEQFF.

The rearrangement uses TRBV5-5 and TRBJ2-2; 13 bases line up with TRBD2. The V gene's germline CDR1 is SGHKS and CDR2 YYEKEE (reference sequence). This CDR3 spans 16 amino acids. The V and J ends lost 4 bases and 4 bases, in that order; junction bases with no gene match: 4. The CDR3 reads CASSPRTSGGTGELFF. The CDR3 coding sequence is TGTGCCAGCAGCCCCAGGACTAGCGGGGGCACCGGGGAGCTGTTTTTT.

J is TRBJ2-6 and V is TRBV27; 8 positions match TRBD1. From germline, CDR1 is MNHEY and CDR2 SMNVEV (reference sequence). The CDR3 runs to 16 residues. V was pared by 5 bases and J by 2 bases, with 5 bases of the junction left unmatched. The CDR3 DNA reads as TGTGCCAGCAGTCCTTCACAGGGGGCTGGGGCCAACGTCCTGACTTTC. Its translation: CASSPSQGAGANVLTF.

The rearrangement uses TRBV2 and TRBJ2-5, with a possible D match to TRBD2 (7 bases). Germline CDR1 SNHLY, CDR2 FYNNEI. Trimming left V 7 bases short and J 5 bases short, with 17 bases between. The CDR3 is made up of 14 amino acids. The CDR3: CASTNRGGSETQYF. CDR3 DNA: TGTGCCAGCACCAATAGGGGGGGAAGTGAGACCCAGTACTTC.